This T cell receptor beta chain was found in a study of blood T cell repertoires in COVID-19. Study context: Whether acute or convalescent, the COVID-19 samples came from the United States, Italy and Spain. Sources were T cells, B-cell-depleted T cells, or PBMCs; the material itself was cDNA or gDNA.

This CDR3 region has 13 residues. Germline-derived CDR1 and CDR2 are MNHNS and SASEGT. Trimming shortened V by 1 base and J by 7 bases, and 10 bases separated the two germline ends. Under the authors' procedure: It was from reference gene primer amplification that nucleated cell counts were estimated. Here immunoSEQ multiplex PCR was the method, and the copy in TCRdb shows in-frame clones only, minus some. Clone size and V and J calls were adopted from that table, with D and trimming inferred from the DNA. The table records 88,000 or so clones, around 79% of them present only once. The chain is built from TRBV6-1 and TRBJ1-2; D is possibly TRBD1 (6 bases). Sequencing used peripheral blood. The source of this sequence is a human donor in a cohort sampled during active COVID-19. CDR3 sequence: CASSEDWGLGYTF. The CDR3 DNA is TGTGCCAGCAGTGAAGATTGGGGGCTTGGCTACACCTTC.